This T cell receptor beta chain was captured by sequencing in a study of regulatory T cells in long-lasting Graves disease (dated by TCRdb to about 2021). With regard to the full study: Persistent Graves' disease was defined as antithyroid drug treatment for over 5 years with persistently positive TSH receptor autoantibodies. This study used TCR sequencing and RNA sequencing of peripheral blood to compare persistent Graves' disease patients against newly diagnosed Graves' disease patients. The study took place in China and was registered as a clinical trial. A total of roughly 33 samples were covered by TCR sequencing, comprising some 13 persistent and around 20 newly diagnosed Graves' disease patients. On average, persistent Graves' disease patients in the clinical cohort had been on antithyroid drugs for about 9.3 years.

The library was produced with multiplex PCR. Reads for this sample came from an Illumina HiSeq 4000. TCR beta libraries were built with iRepertoire HTBI primers and Arm-PCR amplification of CDR3 regions. Before sequencing, the PCR products underwent gel purification. The paper's processing steps were these. Gene usage analysis of CDR3 amino acid clonotypes relied on the 60 or so TRBV and fewer than 15 TRBJ segments identified across samples. Filtered high-quality paired reads were merged into contigs using COPE and FqMerger. BLAST was used to align contigs to IMGT TRBV, TRBD and TRBJ reference genes, and CDR3 was defined according to IMGT. Highly expanded clones were defined as clonotypes with a frequency above 0.1%. Repertoire diversity was measured by Shannon entropy, and V-J evenness by the Gini coefficient. A clonotype was considered public if more than one individual shared it. Using fastp at Q25 and MiXCR, TCRdb reprocessed the public reads and kept productive beta chains. CDR3 protein sequences are deduplicated, and each keeps its most common genes and DNA. TCRdb's processing, not the authors', yielded these V and J calls. The sample yields fewer than 450,000 distinct CDR3 sequences; about a quarter were counted once. The ten largest clones take up approximately 26% of the sample.

The time point label, read with the paper, signifies: persistent/refractory GD, antithyroid drugs over 5 years with positive TRAb. For both TCR sequencing and RNA sequencing, RNA was extracted from PBMCs using TRIzol. Graves' disease was diagnosed according to American Thyroid Association guidelines. The patients came from an endocrinology department in Xi'an, China. From each patient, approximately 10 milliliters of peripheral blood was collected into an EDTA anticoagulant tube. Ficoll Paque Plus density gradient separation was used to isolate PBMCs, and no further T cell sorting was done. An Agilent 2100 Bioanalyzer and agarose gel were used to assess RNA quality, and a NanoDrop 2000 was used to measure RNA concentration. This clonotype was recorded many times. Its binding antigen is unknown. No base quality values were provided; no much bigger clone lies one nucleotide off. What the work shows at the level of the full study, not this receptor alone: Sequencing and analysis were restricted to the TCR beta chain. Only peripheral blood was studied, because thyroid tissue, the primary lesion, was inaccessible. Lower TCR Shannon entropy and fewer highly expanded clones were observed in persistent Graves' disease patients than in newly diagnosed patients, which suggested clonal expansion. As a limitation, the authors acknowledged that the small sample size may reduce accuracy. Preferential use of TRBV28, TRBJ1-2 and TRBJ2-5 was observed in persistent disease, whereas TRBV20-1 and TRBJ2-1 were favored in newly diagnosed disease. A larger number of public clonotypes was shared among persistent patients (around 3,000) than among newly diagnosed patients (around 970).

The trim is 6 bases for V and 0 bases for J, with a gap of 15 bases between the germline ends. The CDR3 sequence holds 16 residues, the cysteine and phenylalanine included. The CDR3 DNA has 48 bases and is translated from base 1. CDR1 MNHEY and CDR2 SMNVEV are derived from the germline V gene (reference sequence). The chain links TRBV27 with TRBJ1-3; no D gene is confidently identified. The sequencing here drew on peripheral blood mononuclear cells (PBMCs), taken when the disease was refractory, from a patient treated with antithyroid drugs. The receptor was derived from a female donor with Graves disease. CDR3 loop: CASSFGMPDSGNTIYF. DNA sequence: TGTGCCAGCAGCTTCGGGATGCCCGACTCTGGAAACACCATATATTTT.